This TCR beta chain was found in a study of CD8+CD57+ T cells in acquired aplastic anemia. CDR3 length equals 13 residues. The V end lost 4 bases, the J end lost 5 bases, and 12 bases lay between the germline ends. Germline V gene sequence: CDR1 SGHRS, CDR2 YFSETQ. Patients chosen for sequencing had CD8+CD57+ cells that had expanded, as shown by flow cytometry. The study profiled TCR beta VDJ and CDR3 using genomic DNA as template. TCRdb fed the reads into MiXCR, producing one record per CDR3 protein. Of about 120,000 distinct CDR3 sequences listed, roughly 55% are singletons. This clonotype was sampled from a human donor with aplastic anemia. V and J are TRBV5-1 and TRBJ2-5; possible D gene TRBD1, 6 bases. Sequenced material: sorted CD4+, CD8+, or CD8+CD57+ T cells (not recorded which) from PBMCs. CDR3 amino acids: CASSAGQRETQYF. Here the CDR3 DNA reads TGCGCCAGCAGCGCTGGACAGAGGGAGACCCAGTACTTC.